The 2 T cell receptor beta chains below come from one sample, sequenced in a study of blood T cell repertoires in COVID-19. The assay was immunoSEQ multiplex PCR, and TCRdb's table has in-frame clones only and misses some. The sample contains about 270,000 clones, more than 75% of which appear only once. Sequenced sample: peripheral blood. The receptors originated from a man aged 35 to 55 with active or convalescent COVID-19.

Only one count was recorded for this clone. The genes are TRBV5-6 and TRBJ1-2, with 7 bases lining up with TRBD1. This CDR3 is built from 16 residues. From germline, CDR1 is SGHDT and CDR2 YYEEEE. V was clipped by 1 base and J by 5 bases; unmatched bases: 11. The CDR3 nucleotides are TGTGCCAGCAGCTTGAAGATGAGACAGGGTGATTATGGCTACACCTTC. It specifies CASSLKMRQGDYGYTF.

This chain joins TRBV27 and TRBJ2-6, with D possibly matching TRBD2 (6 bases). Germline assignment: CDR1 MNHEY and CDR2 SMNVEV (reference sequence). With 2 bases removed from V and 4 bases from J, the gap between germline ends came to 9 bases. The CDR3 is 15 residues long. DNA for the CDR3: TGTGCCAGCAGTTTACGGGGGAACGGGGCCAACGTCCTGACTTTC. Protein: CASSLRGNGANVLTF.